This note documents a single T cell receptor (beta chain) sequence. Its antigen remains unknown. This record comes from a study of early T cells in non-severe SARS-CoV-2 infection. Study-wide context: Sequenced bulk RNA came from whole blood that was unsorted, and chains were unpaired.

CDR1 is SGHDT and CDR2 is YYEEEE in the germline V gene. The CDR3 has 14 residues. Trimming shortened V by 0 bases and J by 5 bases, and 11 bases separated the two germline ends. Each CDR3 protein gets one entry after TCRdb re-called the 5' RACE reads with MiXCR. Of some 60,000 distinct CDR3 sequences listed, roughly 7.7% are singletons. Study observations and caveats: Database matching using VDJdb favored anti-spike CD8 responses, with private and CD4 specificities left missing.

The chain has TRBV5-6 and TRBJ2-5; D is possibly TRBD1 or TRBD2 (7 bases each). This TCR was recovered from an adult who was a healthcare worker with PCR-confirmed SARS-CoV-2 infection or an uninfected control (not recorded which). The sample was whole blood. The DNA for the CDR3 is TGTGCCAGCAGCTTGGGACAGGGAGGGGAGACCCAGTACTTC. Translated, it gives CASSLGQGGETQYF.